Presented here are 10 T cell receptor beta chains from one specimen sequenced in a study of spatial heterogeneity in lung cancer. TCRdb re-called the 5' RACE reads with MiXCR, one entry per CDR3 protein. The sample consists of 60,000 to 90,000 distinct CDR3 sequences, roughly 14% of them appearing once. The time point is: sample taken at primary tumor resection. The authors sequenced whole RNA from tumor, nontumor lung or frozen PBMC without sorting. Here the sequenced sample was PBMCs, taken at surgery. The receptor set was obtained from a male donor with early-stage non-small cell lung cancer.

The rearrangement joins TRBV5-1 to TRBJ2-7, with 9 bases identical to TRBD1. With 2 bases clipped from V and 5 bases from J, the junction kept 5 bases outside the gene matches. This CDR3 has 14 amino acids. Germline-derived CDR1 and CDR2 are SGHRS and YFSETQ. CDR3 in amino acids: CASSFGTGNDEQYF. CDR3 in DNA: TGCGCCAGCAGCTTCGGGACAGGGAACGACGAGCAGTACTTC.

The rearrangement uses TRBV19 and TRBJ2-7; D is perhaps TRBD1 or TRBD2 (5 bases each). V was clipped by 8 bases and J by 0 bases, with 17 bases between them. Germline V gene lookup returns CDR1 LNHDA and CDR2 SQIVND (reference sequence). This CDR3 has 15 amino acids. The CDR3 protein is CASAMGGTDSYEQYF. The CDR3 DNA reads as TGTGCCAGTGCAATGGGTGGGACGGACTCCTACGAGCAGTACTTC.

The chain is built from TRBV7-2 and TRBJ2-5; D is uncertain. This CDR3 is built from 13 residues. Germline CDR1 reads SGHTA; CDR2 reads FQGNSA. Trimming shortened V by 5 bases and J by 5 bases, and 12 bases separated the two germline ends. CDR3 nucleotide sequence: TGTGCCAGCAGCAATCATGGCATCGAGACCCAGTACTTC. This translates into CASSNHGIETQYF.

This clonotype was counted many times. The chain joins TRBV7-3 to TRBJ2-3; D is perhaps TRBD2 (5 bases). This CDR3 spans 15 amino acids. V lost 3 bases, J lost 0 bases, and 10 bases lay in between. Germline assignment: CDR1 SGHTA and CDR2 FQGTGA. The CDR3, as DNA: TGTGCCAGCAGCTTGCAGCGGACTAGCACAGATACGCAGTATTTT. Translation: CASSLQRTSTDTQYF.

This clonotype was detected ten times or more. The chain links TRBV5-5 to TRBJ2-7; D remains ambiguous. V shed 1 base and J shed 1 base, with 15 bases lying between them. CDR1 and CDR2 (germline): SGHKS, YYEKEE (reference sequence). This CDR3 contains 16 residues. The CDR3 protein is CASSLRNSLRSYEQYF. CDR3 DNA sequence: TGTGCCAGCAGCTTGCGAAACAGCTTGAGGTCCTACGAGCAGTACTTC. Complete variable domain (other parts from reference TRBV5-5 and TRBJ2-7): DAGVTQSPTHLIKTRGQQVTLRCSPISGHKSVSWYQQVLGQGPQFIFQYYEKEERGRGNFPDRFSARQFPNYSSELNVNALLLGDSALYLCASSLRNSLRSYEQYFGPGTRLTVT.

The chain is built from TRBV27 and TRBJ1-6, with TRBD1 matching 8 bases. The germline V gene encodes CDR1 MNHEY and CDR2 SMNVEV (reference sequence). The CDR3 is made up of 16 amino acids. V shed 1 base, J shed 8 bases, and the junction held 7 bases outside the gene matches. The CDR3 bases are TGTGCCAGCAGTTTATACCCCGACAGGGGTCATTCACCCCTCCACTTT. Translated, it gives CASSLYPDRGHSPLHF.

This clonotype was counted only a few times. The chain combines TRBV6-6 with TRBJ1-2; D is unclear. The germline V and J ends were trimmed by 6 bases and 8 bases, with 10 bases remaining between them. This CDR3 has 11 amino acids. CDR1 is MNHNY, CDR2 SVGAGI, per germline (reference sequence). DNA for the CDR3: TGTGCCAGCAGCCCTTCCAGCGGCTACACCTTC. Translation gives CASSPSSGYTF.

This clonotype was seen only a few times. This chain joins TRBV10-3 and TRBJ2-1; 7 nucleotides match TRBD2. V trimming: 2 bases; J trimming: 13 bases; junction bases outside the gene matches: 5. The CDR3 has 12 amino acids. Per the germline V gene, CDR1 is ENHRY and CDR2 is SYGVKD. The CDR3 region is CAISEMGGFQFF. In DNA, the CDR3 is TGTGCCATCAGTGAGATGGGGGGGTTTCAGTTCTTC.

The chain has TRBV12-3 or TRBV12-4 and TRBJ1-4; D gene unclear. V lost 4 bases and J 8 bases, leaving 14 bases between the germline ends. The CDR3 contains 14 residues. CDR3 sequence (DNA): TGTGCCAGCAGTTCCGGCCCCTGGGGAGAAAAACTGTTTTTT. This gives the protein CASSSGPWGEKLFF.

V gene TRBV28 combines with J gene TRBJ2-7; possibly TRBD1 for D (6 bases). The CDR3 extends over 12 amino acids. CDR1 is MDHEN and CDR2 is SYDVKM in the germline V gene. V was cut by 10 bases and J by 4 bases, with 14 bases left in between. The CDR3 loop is CATQQGRYEQYF. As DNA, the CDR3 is TGTGCCACGCAACAGGGTCGGTACGAGCAGTACTTC.